This T cell receptor beta chain was captured by sequencing in a study of vaccination and CD4 T cells after COVID-19. Of note for this clonotype: Its cognate antigen is unknown.

Treatment noted: 10-day PBMC culture with coronavirus spike peptide pools or control peptides (ViraFEST assay). Peptide pools at roughly 10 ug/ml and IL-2 at approximately 9.6 IU/ml were added to cultures of a few million PBMCs per well. V gave up 6 bases and J gave up 3 bases, with 14 bases separating them. This CDR3 is 13 amino acids long. Looked up from germline, CDR1 is SQVTM and CDR2 is ANQGSEA. Study-wide results and limits: Only after vaccination were a median roughly 90% of convalescents' reactive clones seen. Although the median of SARS-CoV-2-reactive clonotypes rose from roughly 21 to 40, the change was not significant.

The assay that was used to sequence DNA from cultured CD4+ T cells was the Oncomine TCR Beta short-read assay. Researchers extracted genomic DNA from CD4+ T cells that had been cultured. TCRdb reprocessed the PCR reads with MiXCR, giving one entry per CDR3 protein. The table shows 14,000 to 15,000 distinct CDR3 sequences, with around 46% occurring only once. Material for sequencing was CD4+ T cells from blood, cultured in vitro. The chain combines TRBV29-1 with TRBJ1-1; tentatively, D is TRBD1 (5 bases). The clonotype originates from a human donor who had recovered from COVID-19. CDR3 nucleotides: TGCAGCGTGGGTGGGGGTCCGGACACTGAAGCTTTCTTT. Amino acids: CSVGGGPDTEAFF.